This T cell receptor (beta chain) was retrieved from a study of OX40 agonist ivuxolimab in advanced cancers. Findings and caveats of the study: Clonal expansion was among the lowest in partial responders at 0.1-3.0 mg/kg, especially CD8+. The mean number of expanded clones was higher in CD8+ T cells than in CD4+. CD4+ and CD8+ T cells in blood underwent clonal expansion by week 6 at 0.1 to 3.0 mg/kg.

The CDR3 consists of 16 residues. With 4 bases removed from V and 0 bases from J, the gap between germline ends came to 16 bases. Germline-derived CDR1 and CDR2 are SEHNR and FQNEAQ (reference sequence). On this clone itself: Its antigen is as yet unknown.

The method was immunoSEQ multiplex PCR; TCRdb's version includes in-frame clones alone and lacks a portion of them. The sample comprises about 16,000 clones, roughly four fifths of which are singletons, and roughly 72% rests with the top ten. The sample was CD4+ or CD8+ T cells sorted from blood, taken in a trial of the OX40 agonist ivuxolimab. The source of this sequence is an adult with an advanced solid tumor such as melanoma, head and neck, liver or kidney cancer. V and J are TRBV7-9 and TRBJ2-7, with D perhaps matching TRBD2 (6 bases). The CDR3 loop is CASSSSGTSSSYEQYF. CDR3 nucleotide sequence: TGTGCCAGCAGCTCCTCCGGGACTTCGAGCTCCTACGAGCAGTACTTC.